These 26 T cell receptor beta chains share one sample of origin, sequenced in a study of PD-1 blockade in classical Hodgkin lymphoma. The assay was immunoSEQ multiplex PCR, and TCRdb's table has in-frame clones only and misses some. This sample has roughly 42,000 clones, with 69% found just once. Stated time point: cycle 4 day 1 (C4D1), after more than 5 weeks of nivolumab. Each and every patient relapsed after autologous stem cell transplantation, and patients got differing brentuximab vedotin exposure. The specimen comprised peripheral blood mononuclear cells (PBMCs), sampled before the fourth cycle of nivolumab. The receptor set was obtained from a human donor with classical Hodgkin lymphoma.

J is TRBJ1-4 and V is TRBV6-5; the match to TRBD1 covers 10 bases. The CDR3 sequence is 15 residues long. Per the germline V gene, CDR1 is MNHEY and CDR2 is SVGAGI. V was clipped by 2 bases and J by 7 bases; unmatched bases: 4. In DNA form, the CDR3 reads TGTGCCAGCAGTTACGTGACAGGGGGCGGTGAAAAACTGTTTTTT. Translated, it gives CASSYVTGGGEKLFF.

This clone appeared once. The chain recombines TRBV6-5 with TRBJ2-3; TRBD2 is a possible D gene (5 bases). Germline V CDR1 and CDR2: MNHEY, SVGAGI. CDR3 length: 15 residues. Trimming removed 5 bases at V and 4 bases at J, with 16 bases between. Written as DNA, the CDR3 is TGTGCCAGCAGTCCTGCACCCCAGAGGGCAGATACGCAGTATTTT. This gives the protein CASSPAPQRADTQYF.

The rearrangement links TRBV30 to TRBJ2-2; the D is unclear. Germline CDR1 and CDR2: GTSNPN and SVGIG (reference sequence). This CDR3 spans 12 amino acids. V was pared by 5 bases and J by 7 bases, with 11 bases between. The CDR3 DNA is TGTGCCTGGGACCCACCTAGCGGGGAGCTGTTTTTT. Amino acids: CAWDPPSGELFF.

This clone was counted a single time. This chain connects TRBV2 to TRBJ2-1; 9 positions agree with TRBD1. The V and J ends lost 3 bases and 5 bases, in that order; junction bases with no gene match: 5. This CDR3 spans 15 amino acids. CDR1 is SNHLY and CDR2 is FYNNEI in the germline V gene. CDR3 in DNA: TGTGCCAGCAGTGATCCCGGGACAGGGAACAATGAGCAGTTCTTC. It encodes CASSDPGTGNNEQFF.

In its sample, this clone was seen once. J is TRBJ2-7 and V is TRBV11-2; TRBD1 aligns across 8 bases. The V and J ends lost 4 bases and 0 bases, in that order; junction bases with no gene match: 8. This CDR3 region has 16 residues. Germline V lookup: CDR1 SGHAT, CDR2 FQNNGV. The CDR3 is CASSSYPQGGSYEQYF. DNA of the CDR3: TGTGCCAGCAGCTCTTATCCACAGGGGGGCTCCTACGAGCAGTACTTC.

The V and J genes are TRBV2 and TRBJ1-4; D is unclear. There are 15 residues in the CDR3. Germline CDR1 is SNHLY and CDR2 is FYNNEI. V was pared by 7 bases and J by 8 bases, with 20 bases between. CDR3: CASTDVGGRREKLFF. Written as DNA, the CDR3 is TGTGCCAGCACAGATGTTGGAGGCCGGCGGGAAAAACTGTTTTTT.

This sequence joins TRBV7-3 and TRBJ1-2, with D perhaps TRBD1 (6 bases). V dropped 3 bases and J dropped 8 bases, with 19 bases sitting between them. Germline CDR1 reads SGHTA; CDR2 reads FQGTGA. The CDR3 loop spans 15 amino acids. CDR3 amino acids: CASSFPPGGLGGYTF. The CDR3 DNA sequence: TGTGCCAGCAGCTTCCCCCCGGGGGGGCTGGGGGGCTACACCTTC.

This clone occurred once. This chain links TRBV5-6 with TRBJ2-2, with D possibly called TRBD1 or TRBD2 (6 bases each). Trimming pared 7 bases from V and 1 base from J, leaving 14 bases between. Germline V gene lookup returns CDR1 SGHDT and CDR2 YYEEEE. CDR3 length: 15 amino acids. In DNA, the CDR3 is TGTGCCAGCTTTTCCGGAGGGGGGAACACCGGGGAGCTGTTTTTT. Protein sequence: CASFSGGGNTGELFF.

V gene TRBV19 combines with J gene TRBJ1-1, with no clear D. This CDR3 comprises 11 residues. CDR1 and CDR2 from the germline V gene are LNHDA and SQIVND (reference sequence). V lost 6 bases, J lost 7 bases, and 9 bases lay in between. Here the CDR3 reads CASRGRVEAFF. The CDR3 nucleotides are TGTGCCAGTAGGGGTAGGGTTGAAGCTTTCTTT.

The chain couples TRBV4-3 to TRBJ2-7, with D perhaps TRBD2 (6 bases). The CDR3 consists of 16 residues. CDR1 is LGHNA, CDR2 YSLEER, per germline. V lost 0 bases, J lost 2 bases, and 14 bases lay in between. The CDR3 bases are TGCGCCAGCAGCCAAGACTCGGAGGGATTAACCTACGAGCAGTACTTC. Amino acids: CASSQDSEGLTYEQYF.

V gene TRBV6-5 combines with J gene TRBJ1-2; no clear D. With 6 bases removed from V and 5 bases from J, the gap between germline ends came to 10 bases. Germline CDR1 is MNHEY and CDR2 is SVGAGI. CDR3 length equals 12 residues. The CDR3 reads CASSPALYGYTF. CDR3 coding DNA: TGTGCCAGCAGCCCTGCCCTTTATGGCTACACCTTC.

This chain uses TRBV19 with TRBJ1-1, with no clear D. This CDR3 has 13 residues. Trimming took 5 bases from V and 7 from J, leaving 14 bases between them. The germline V gene encodes CDR1 LNHDA and CDR2 SQIVND (reference sequence). CDR3 nucleotide sequence: TGTGCCAGTAGTCCCCACTTAAGAAGTGAAGCTTTCTTT. This gives the protein CASSPHLRSEAFF.

The chain recombines TRBV25-1 with TRBJ1-1; TRBD1 might be the D (6 bases). With 4 bases removed from V and 5 bases from J, the gap between germline ends came to 11 bases. CDR3 length equals 13 residues. Per the germline V gene, CDR1 is MGHDK and CDR2 is SYGVNS. The CDR3 DNA is TGTGCCAGCAGTGTTAAAGGGGGGACTGAAGCTTTCTTT. Its protein product is CASSVKGGTEAFF. The full variable domain, its missing parts supplied by reference TRBV25-1 and TRBJ1-1, is EADIYQTPRYLVIGTGKKITLECSQTMGHDKMYWYQQDPGMELHLIHYSYGVNSTEKGDLSSESTVSRIRTEHFPLTLESARPSHTSQYLCASSVKGGTEAFFGQGTRLTVV.

The CDR3 sequence is CAWTTFNEQYF. The DNA of the CDR3 is TGTGCCTGGACAACCTTCAACGAGCAGTACTTC. V is TRBV30 and J is TRBJ2-7; D ambiguous. V lost 4 bases to trimming and J lost 5 bases, with 9 bases between them. The CDR3 consists of 11 residues. Germline V gene data show CDR1 as GTSNPN and CDR2 as SVGIG (reference sequence).

The chain carries TRBV10-3 and TRBJ2-7, with D perhaps given as TRBD1 or TRBD2 (5 bases each). CDR1 ENHRY and CDR2 SYGVKD come from the germline V gene. The V end lost 0 bases, the J end lost 4 bases, and 13 bases lay between the germline ends. The CDR3 runs to 15 residues. CDR3 residues: CAISESGAPSYEQYF. The CDR3 DNA reads as TGTGCCATCAGTGAGTCCGGGGCCCCTTCGTACGAGCAGTACTTC.

The chain couples TRBV4-2 to TRBJ2-7; D possibly matches TRBD1 or TRBD2 (5 bases each). This CDR3 has 16 residues. Germline CDR1 LGHNA, CDR2 YNFKEQ. The germline V and J ends were trimmed by 4 bases and 1 base, with 17 bases remaining between them. This CDR3 reads CASSPESGTASYEQYF. The CDR3 region has the DNA TGTGCCAGCAGCCCGGAGTCCGGGACCGCATCCTACGAGCAGTACTTC.

CDR3: CASSLDLGSNYGYTF. The CDR3 coding sequence is TGTGCCAGCAGCTTAGATCTGGGCTCTAACTATGGCTACACCTTC. V and J are TRBV11-2 and TRBJ1-2, with D uncertain. V was pared by 0 bases and J by 0 bases, with 8 bases between. Germline V lookup: CDR1 SGHAT, CDR2 FQNNGV. CDR3 size: 15 residues.

The J gene is TRBJ2-1, the V gene TRBV11-2, with 8 bases identical to TRBD1. The V segment lost 1 base and the J segment 4 bases; nucleotides outside the gene matches: 3. The V gene's germline CDR1 is SGHAT and CDR2 FQNNGV. The CDR3 consists of 15 residues. The CDR3 protein is CASSLGWTGYNEQFF. The CDR3 DNA is TGTGCCAGCAGCTTAGGGTGGACAGGGTACAATGAGCAGTTCTTC.

CDR3: CASSLVTGGEAFF. CDR3 in DNA: TGTGCCAGCAGCTTAGTTACTGGGGGTGAAGCTTTCTTT. The rearrangement uses TRBV11-3 and TRBJ1-1, with D perhaps matching TRBD1 (5 bases). Trimming took 1 base from V and 7 from J, leaving 10 bases between them. CDR3 length: 13 amino acids. CDR1 is SGHNT, CDR2 YENEEA, per germline. The complete variable domain, with remaining parts taken from reference TRBV11-3 and TRBJ1-1, reads EAGVVQSPRYKIIEKKQPVAFWCNPISGHNTLYWYLQNLGQGPELLIRYENEEAVDDSQLPKDRFSAERLKGVDSTLKIQPAELGDSAVYLCASSLVTGGEAFFGQGTRLTVV.

This chain uses TRBV7-8 with TRBJ2-1; TRBD1 aligns across 9 bases. J gave up 9 bases and V 5 bases, and 14 bases lay outside the gene matches. Germline CDR1 and CDR2: SGHVS and FQNEAQ. The CDR3 loop spans 16 amino acids. The CDR3, as DNA: TGTGCCAGCAGCCGACAAGGGGGACAGGGCGGTGGTGAGCAGTTCTTC. This encodes CASSRQGGQGGGEQFF.

The CDR3 DNA reads TGTGCCAGCAGCTTGACAGGGCTCAACGAGCAGTACTTC. This encodes CASSLTGLNEQYF. The V call is TRBV5-6, the J call TRBJ2-7, with D perhaps TRBD1 (6 bases). The V and J ends lost 1 base and 5 bases respectively, with 10 bases between them. Germline CDR1 SGHDT, CDR2 YYEEEE. CDR3 length equals 13 residues.

The sample holds one count of this clone. The chain joins TRBV4-3 to TRBJ2-2; no reliable D call. The CDR3 extends over 15 amino acids. V was cut by 3 bases and J by 0 bases, with 8 bases left in between. Germline-derived CDR1 and CDR2 are LGHNA and YSLEER. The CDR3 region has the DNA TGCGCCAGCAGCCAGGATTTAGCGAACACCGGGGAGCTGTTTTTT. This codes for CASSQDLANTGELFF.

Worth noting for this clone: The germline gene is not matched at one end of the junction; a read error may be the cause. The gene calls are TRBV6-5 and TRBJ1-1; D is uncertain. Germline V gene data show CDR1 as MNHEY and CDR2 as SVGAGI. The CDR3 is 16 residues long. The CDR3 DNA is TGTGCCGGCAGTAACTCGAAGGGAAGTAGGAACACTGAAGCTTTCTTT. Encoded protein: CAGSNSKGSRNTEAFF.

This clone has only one observation. This sequence joins TRBV7-9 and TRBJ2-1; 7 bases line up with TRBD2. This CDR3 has 13 amino acids. CDR1 and CDR2 (germline): SEHNR, FQNEAQ (reference sequence). The V and J ends lost 4 bases and 12 bases, in that order; junction bases with no gene match: 9. The CDR3 DNA reads TGTGCCAGCAGCTATCCCACTAGCGCGGCGCAGTTCTTC. Translation: CASSYPTSAAQFF.

The chain recombines TRBV27 with TRBJ1-2; D is uncertain. V was cut by 7 bases and J by 6 bases, with 12 bases left in between. Germline CDR1 and CDR2: MNHEY and SMNVEV (reference sequence). The CDR3 runs to 12 residues. The CDR3 DNA sequence: TGTGCCAGCAAAGGCAGGTTTCATGGCTACACCTTC. It yields the protein CASKGRFHGYTF.

The rearrangement links TRBV6-1 to TRBJ1-5; D uncertain. CDR3 size: 13 residues. In germline, CDR1 is MNHNS, CDR2 SASEGT. Trimming removed 11 bases from V and 3 bases from J, with 14 bases in between. This CDR3 is CAVSGQFNQPQHF. The CDR3 DNA reads as TGTGCCGTCAGCGGGCAGTTCAATCAGCCCCAGCATTTT.